This T cell receptor beta chain appears in the sequencing data of a study of T cells in Graves' hyperthyroidism and ophthalmopathy. Germline-derived CDR1 and CDR2 are MDHEN and SYDVKM. This CDR3 region has 15 residues. Template material for amplifying TCR beta CDR3 regions consisted of RNA transcripts. First-round RT-PCR targeting the TCR CDR3 was performed with the HTBI primer set. One entry per CDR3 protein, called by TCRdb with MiXCR from the multiplex PCR reads. The sample includes roughly 500,000 distinct CDR3 sequences, about 22% of them seen just once. The sample holds a few counts of this clonotype. Germline and junction disagree at one end, which may indicate a read error.

The sequence came from a woman aged 70-85 years with Graves' ophthalmopathy. Specimen: blood. This chain uses TRBV28 with TRBJ2-1; no reliable D call. CDR3 amino acids: CANSSLRSSYNEQFF. As DNA, the CDR3 is TGTGCCAACAGTTCACTTCGGAGCTCCTACAATGAGCAGTTCTTC. Full variable domain (rest looked up from reference TRBV28 and TRBJ2-1): DVKVTQSSRYLVKRTGEKVFLECVQDMDHENMFWYRQDPGLGLRLIYFSYDVKMKEKGDIPEGYSVSREKKERFSLILESASTNQTSMYLCANSSLRSSYNEQFFGPGTRLTVL.